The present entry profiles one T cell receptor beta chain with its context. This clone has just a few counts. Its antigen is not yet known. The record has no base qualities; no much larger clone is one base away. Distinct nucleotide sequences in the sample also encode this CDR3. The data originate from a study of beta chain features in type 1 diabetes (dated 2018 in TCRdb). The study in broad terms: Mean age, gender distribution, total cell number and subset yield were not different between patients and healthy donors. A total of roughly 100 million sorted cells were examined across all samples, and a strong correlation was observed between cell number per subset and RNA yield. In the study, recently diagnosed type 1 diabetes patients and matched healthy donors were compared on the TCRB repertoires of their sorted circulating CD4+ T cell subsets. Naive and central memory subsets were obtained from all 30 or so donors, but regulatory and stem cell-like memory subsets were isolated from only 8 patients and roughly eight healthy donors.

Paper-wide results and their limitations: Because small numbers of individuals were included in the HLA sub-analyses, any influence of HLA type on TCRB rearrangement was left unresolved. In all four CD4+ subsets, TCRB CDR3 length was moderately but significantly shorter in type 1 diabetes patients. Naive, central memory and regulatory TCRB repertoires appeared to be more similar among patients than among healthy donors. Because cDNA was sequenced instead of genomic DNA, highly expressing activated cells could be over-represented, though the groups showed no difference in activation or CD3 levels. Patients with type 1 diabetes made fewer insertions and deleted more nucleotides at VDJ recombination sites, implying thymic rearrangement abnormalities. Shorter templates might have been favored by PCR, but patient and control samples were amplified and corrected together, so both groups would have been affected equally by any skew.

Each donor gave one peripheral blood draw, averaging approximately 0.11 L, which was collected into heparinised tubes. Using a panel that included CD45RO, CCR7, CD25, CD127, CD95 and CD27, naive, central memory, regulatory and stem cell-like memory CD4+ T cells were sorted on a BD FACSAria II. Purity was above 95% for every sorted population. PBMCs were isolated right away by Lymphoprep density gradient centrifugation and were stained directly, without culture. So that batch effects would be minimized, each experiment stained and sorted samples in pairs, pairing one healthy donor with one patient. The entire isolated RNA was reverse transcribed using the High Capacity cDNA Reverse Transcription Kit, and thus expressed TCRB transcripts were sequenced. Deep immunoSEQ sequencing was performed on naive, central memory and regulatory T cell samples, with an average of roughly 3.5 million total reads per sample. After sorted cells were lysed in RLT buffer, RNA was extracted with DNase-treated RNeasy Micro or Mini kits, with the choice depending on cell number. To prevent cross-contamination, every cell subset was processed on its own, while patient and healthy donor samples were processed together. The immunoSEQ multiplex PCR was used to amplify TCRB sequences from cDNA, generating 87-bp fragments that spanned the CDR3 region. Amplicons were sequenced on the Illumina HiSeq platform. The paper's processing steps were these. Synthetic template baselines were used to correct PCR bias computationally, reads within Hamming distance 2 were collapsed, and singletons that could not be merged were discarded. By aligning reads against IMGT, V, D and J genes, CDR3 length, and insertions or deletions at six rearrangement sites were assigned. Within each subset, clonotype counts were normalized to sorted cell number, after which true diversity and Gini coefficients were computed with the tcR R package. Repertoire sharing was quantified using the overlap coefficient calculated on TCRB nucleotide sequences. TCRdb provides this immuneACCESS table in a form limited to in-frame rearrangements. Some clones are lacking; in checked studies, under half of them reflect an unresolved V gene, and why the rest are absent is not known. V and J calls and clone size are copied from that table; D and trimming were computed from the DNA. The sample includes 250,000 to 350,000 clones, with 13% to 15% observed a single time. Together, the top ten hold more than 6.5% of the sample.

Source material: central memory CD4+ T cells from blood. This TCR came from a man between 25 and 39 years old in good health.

The nucleotide sequence reads TGTGCCAGCTCACCACCCCTAGTAGGTGAGCAGTTCTTC. This gives the protein CASSPPLVGEQFF. This chain joins TRBV18 to TRBJ2-1, with the D gene not confidently named. The CDR3 holds 13 amino acids from the cysteine to the phenylalanine. Here the CDR3 DNA is all that survives: 39 bases in frame from base 1. CDR1 and CDR2, looked up from the germline V gene, are KGHSH and LQKENI. The germline ends are 9 bases apart after V is trimmed by 0 bases and J by 9 bases.